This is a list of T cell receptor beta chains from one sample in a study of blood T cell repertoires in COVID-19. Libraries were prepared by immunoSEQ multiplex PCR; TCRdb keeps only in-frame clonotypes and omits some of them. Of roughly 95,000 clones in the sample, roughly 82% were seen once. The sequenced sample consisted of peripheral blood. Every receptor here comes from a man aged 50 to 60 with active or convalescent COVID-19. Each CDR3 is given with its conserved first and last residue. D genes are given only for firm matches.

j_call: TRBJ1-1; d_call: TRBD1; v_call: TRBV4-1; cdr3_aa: CASSQGTRDRGSGTEAFF; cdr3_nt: TGCGCCAGCAGCCAGGGCACAAGGGACAGGGGATCGGGCACTGAAGCTTTCTTT
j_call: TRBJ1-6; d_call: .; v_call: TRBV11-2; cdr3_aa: CASSFLGGGSPLHF; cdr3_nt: TGTGCCAGCAGCTTCTTGGGGGGAGGATCACCCCTCCACTTT
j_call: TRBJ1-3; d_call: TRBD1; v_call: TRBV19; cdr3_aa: CASRGQGDGNTIYF; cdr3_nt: TGTGCCAGTAGGGGACAGGGGGACGGAAACACCATATATTTT
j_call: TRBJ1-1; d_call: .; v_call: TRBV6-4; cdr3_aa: CASSEHGQLNTEAFF; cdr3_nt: TGTGCCAGCAGTGAACATGGACAGTTGAACACTGAAGCTTTCTTT
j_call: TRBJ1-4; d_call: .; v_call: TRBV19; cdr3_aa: CASSIDSTNEKLFF; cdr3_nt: TGTGCCAGTAGTATAGACAGTACTAATGAAAAACTGTTTTTT
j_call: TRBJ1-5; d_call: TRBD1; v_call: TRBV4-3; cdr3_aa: CASSQTGTGNQPQHF; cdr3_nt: TGCGCCAGCAGCCAAACCGGGACAGGGAATCAGCCCCAGCATTTT
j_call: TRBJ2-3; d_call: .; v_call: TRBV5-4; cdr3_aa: CASTSSPTDTQYF; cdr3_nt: TGTGCCAGCACTAGTTCGCCGACAGATACGCAGTATTTT
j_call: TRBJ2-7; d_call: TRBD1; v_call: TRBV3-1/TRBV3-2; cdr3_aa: CASSHAGQGAREQYF; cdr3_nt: TGTGCCAGCAGCCATGCCGGGCAGGGGGCAAGAGAGCAGTACTTC
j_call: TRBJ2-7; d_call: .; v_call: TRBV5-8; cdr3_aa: CASSLVGGYEQYF; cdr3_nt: TGTGCCAGCAGCTTGGTGGGGGGCTACGAGCAGTACTTC
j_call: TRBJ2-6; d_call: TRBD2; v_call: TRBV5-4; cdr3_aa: CASSGGLATGANVLTF; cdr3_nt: TGTGCCAGCAGCGGGGGACTAGCGACTGGGGCCAACGTCCTGACTTTC